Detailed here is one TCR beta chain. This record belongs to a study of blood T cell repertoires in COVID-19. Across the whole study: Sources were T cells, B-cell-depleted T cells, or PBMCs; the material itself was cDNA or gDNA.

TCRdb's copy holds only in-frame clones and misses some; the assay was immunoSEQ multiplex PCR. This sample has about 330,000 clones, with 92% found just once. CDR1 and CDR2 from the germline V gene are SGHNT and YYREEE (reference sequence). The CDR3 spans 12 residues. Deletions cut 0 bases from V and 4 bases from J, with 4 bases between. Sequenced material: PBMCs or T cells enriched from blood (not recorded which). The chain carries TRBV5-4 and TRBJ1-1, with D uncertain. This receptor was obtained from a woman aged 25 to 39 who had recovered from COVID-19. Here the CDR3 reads CASSLGATEAFF. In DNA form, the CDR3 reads TGTGCCAGCAGCTTGGGCGCCACTGAAGCTTTCTTT.